This T cell receptor (beta chain) comes out of a study of response to subunit inactivated influenza vaccine. TCRdb re-called the RT-PCR reads with MiXCR, one entry per CDR3 protein. The table records some 550,000 distinct CDR3 sequences, roughly 25% of them present only once. The CDR3 extends over 15 amino acids. The trim removed 5 bases at V and 3 bases at J, leaving 7 bases unmatched. Germline CDR1 DFQATT, CDR2 SNEGSKA (reference sequence). These same data were also listed under a study on T cells expressing NK-cell markers. Per that paper: The cDNA for TCR beta came from 5'RACE template switching with UMIs. It was sorted CD3+CD56+NKG2C+, CD3+CD56+NKG2C- and CD3+CD56-NKG2C+ T cells that supplied the TCR beta repertoires. Within several experiments, an anti-gamma-delta TCR antibody kept the sorting limited to alpha-beta TCR T cells. Specificity for HCMV among expanded NKG2C+ T cell clones was not established.

The genes are TRBV20-1 and TRBJ2-1; 10 nucleotides line up with TRBD2. This receptor was obtained from a man aged 50-60 years who received an inactivated influenza vaccine. The sample here was CD4+ T cells sorted from PBMCs, taken 11 to 12 days after vaccination. DNA for the CDR3: TGCAGTGCTCCTCTTACTAGCGGGATCTACAATGAGCAGTTCTTC. This translates into CSAPLTSGIYNEQFF.